The TCR beta chain described here comes from a study of blood T cell repertoires in COVID-19. Overall study: Samples representing acute and convalescent COVID-19 were sourced from the United States, Italy and Spain. Sources were T cells, B-cell-depleted T cells, or PBMCs; the material itself was cDNA or gDNA.

How the authors handled the data: Reference gene primer amplification yielded estimated nucleated cell counts. Using immunoSEQ multiplex PCR, the repertoire was profiled, and TCRdb retains in-frame clones only, with some absent. V and J calls and clone size are those listed in that table; D and trimming were worked out from the DNA. This repertoire shows approximately 220,000 clones, around 83% found once; its top ten account for around 3%. Germline V gene data show CDR1 as SGHTA and CDR2 as FQGNSA. V gave up 3 bases and J gave up 0 bases, with 9 bases separating them. The CDR3 length is 14 residues.

The J gene is TRBJ2-7, the V gene TRBV7-2, with D perhaps matching TRBD1 (5 bases). This receptor was identified in a man aged 45-65 years who had recovered from COVID-19. Source material: peripheral blood. The CDR3 reads CASSFQGSSYEQYF. CDR3 nucleotide sequence: TGTGCCAGCAGCTTTCAGGGCAGCTCCTACGAGCAGTACTTC. The full variable domain, in which reference TRBV7-2 and TRBJ2-7 provide the parts outside the CDR3, is GAGVSQSPSNKVTEKGKDVELRCDPISGHTALYWYRQSLGQGLEFLIYFQGNSAPDKSGLPSDRFSAERTGGSVSTLTIQRTQQEDSAVYLCASSFQGSSYEQYFGPGTRLTVT.